The 14 T cell receptor beta chains presented below share a single source sample, sequenced in a study of CD8 T cells in ankylosing spondylitis. General observations from the study: A motif in TCR beta, a set of roughly eight highly homologous variants, appeared characteristic of ankylosing spondylitis blood.

Each CDR3 protein gets one entry after TCRdb re-called the 5' RACE reads with MiXCR. This table holds about 450,000 distinct CDR3 sequences, roughly a quarter found once. Their cognate antigens are unknown. The sequencing sample was made of blood, either unsorted or a sorted T cell fraction (not recorded which). The receptors here all came from a male donor with ankylosing spondylitis.

This clonotype was counted only a few times. This sequence joins TRBV12-3 or TRBV12-4 and TRBJ2-7; D perhaps matches TRBD1 (5 bases). Trimming stripped 5 bases from V and 2 bases from J, with 10 bases between. This CDR3 is 13 amino acids long. The CDR3 region has the DNA TGTGCCAGCAGTACAGGTAACCCCTACGAGCAGTACTTC. Amino acids: CASSTGNPYEQYF.

The CDR3: CASSVSGREPYEQYF. CDR3 bases: TGTGCCAGCAGTGTGAGCGGGAGAGAACCCTACGAGCAGTACTTC. The chain combines TRBV12-3 or TRBV12-4 with TRBJ2-7; 8 nucleotides agree with TRBD2. The CDR3 has 15 residues. The V and J ends lost 5 bases and 2 bases, in that order; junction bases with no gene match: 8.

The chain couples TRBV7-2 to TRBJ2-2; 14 nucleotides match TRBD2. Per the germline V gene, CDR1 is SGHTA and CDR2 is FQGNSA. CDR3 length: 17 residues. V gave up 8 bases and J gave up 5 bases; unmatched junction bases: 10. The CDR3, as DNA: TGTGCCAGCTCCCAGGGACTAGCGGGAGTAGAGACCGGGGAGCTGTTTTTT. Protein sequence: CASSQGLAGVETGELFF.

The chain carries TRBV5-1 and TRBJ1-1; no definite D call. CDR3 length: 12 residues. Trimming shortened V by 0 bases and J by 4 bases, and 4 bases separated the two germline ends. In germline, CDR1 is SGHRS, CDR2 YFSETQ. The CDR3 here is CASSLESTEAFF. CDR3 sequence (DNA): TGCGCCAGCAGCTTGGAAAGCACTGAAGCTTTCTTT.

A few counts support this clonotype. The rearrangement links TRBV10-2 to TRBJ2-2; 13 bases match TRBD2. The germline CDR1 and CDR2 sequences are WSHSY and SAAADI. Trimming took 0 bases from V and 1 from J; bases not matched to a gene: 8. The CDR3 is 20 residues long. For the CDR3, the DNA is TGCGCCAGCAGTGAGTCCTCCGGGACTAGCGGGACCCTGAACACCGGGGAGCTGTTTTTT. The encoded protein is CASSESSGTSGTLNTGELFF.

The chain uses TRBV7-2 and TRBJ2-3; D perhaps matches TRBD2 (5 bases). Trimming took 4 bases from V and 0 from J, leaving 17 bases between them. The CDR3 covers 17 residues. Germline assignment: CDR1 SGHTA and CDR2 FQGNSA. In nucleotides, the CDR3 is TGTGCCAGCAGCTCCCTGTTTGCGCGGACTAGCACAGATACGCAGTATTTT. It encodes CASSSLFARTSTDTQYF.

Here the CDR3 reads CASSLEGTNTEAFF. The CDR3 DNA reads as TGCGCCAGCAGCTTGGAAGGGACGAACACTGAAGCTTTCTTT. The chain is built from TRBV5-1 and TRBJ1-1, with TRBD1 as a possible D gene (5 bases). The CDR3 loop spans 14 amino acids. V lost 0 bases to trimming and J lost 1 base, with 7 bases between them. Germline-derived CDR1 and CDR2 are SGHRS and YFSETQ.

The chain joins TRBV12-3 or TRBV12-4 to TRBJ1-1, with 9 nucleotides matching TRBD1. Trimming removed 8 bases from V and 3 bases from J; junction bases left unmatched: 7. The CDR3 spans 14 residues. The CDR3 loop reads CASDYGDRDTEAFF. The DNA for the CDR3 is TGTGCCAGCGACTATGGGGACAGGGACACTGAAGCTTTCTTT.

This clonotype was counted a few times. The chain joins TRBV20-1 to TRBJ1-1; D remains unclear. Trimming removed 1 base from V and 0 bases from J, with 12 bases in between. Germline V gene data show CDR1 as DFQATT and CDR2 as SNEGSKA (reference sequence). This CDR3 region has 15 residues. The CDR3 DNA sequence: TGCAGTGCTAGAGTTAACGTCGAGGTGAACACTGAAGCTTTCTTT. Translated, it gives CSARVNVEVNTEAFF.

This clonotype was detected only a few times. The chain carries TRBV5-1 and TRBJ2-2; 7 positions match TRBD1. The germline V gene has CDR1 SGHRS and CDR2 YFSETQ. The V and J ends lost 5 bases and 3 bases, in that order; junction bases with no gene match: 4. This CDR3 has 14 residues. CDR3 sequence (DNA): TGCGCCAGCAGTAACCAGGGGGACACCGGGGAGCTGTTTTTT. Protein: CASSNQGDTGELFF.

The J gene is TRBJ2-7, the V gene TRBV7-2; possibly TRBD2 for D (6 bases). CDR1 is SGHTA and CDR2 is FQGNSA in the germline V gene. Trimming removed 5 bases at V and 2 bases at J, with 16 bases between. The CDR3 is 15 amino acids. CDR3 in DNA: TGTGCCAGCAGCACGGTTGGCGGGGCTCCCTACGAGCAGTACTTC. Protein product: CASSTVGGAPYEQYF.

The table lists this clonotype with many counts. The V call is TRBV7-2, the J call TRBJ1-6; D ambiguous. The CDR3 sequence is 14 residues long. V lost 1 base to trimming and J lost 6 bases, with 7 bases between them. From germline, CDR1 is SGHTA and CDR2 FQGNSA. The CDR3 sequence: CASSLDAVNSPLHF. The DNA for the CDR3 is TGTGCCAGCAGCTTAGATGCAGTTAATTCACCCCTCCACTTT.

The chain couples TRBV7-9 to TRBJ1-2, with 8 positions matching TRBD1. This CDR3 is 13 amino acids long. V was clipped by 5 bases and J by 2 bases; unmatched bases: 1. Germline V CDR1 and CDR2: SEHNR, FQNEAQ (reference sequence). The CDR3 region has the DNA TGTGCCAGCAGCCGACAGGGGAACTATGGCTACACCTTC. Protein sequence: CASSRQGNYGYTF.

This clonotype was seen a few times. This rearrangement joins TRBV7-2 to TRBJ2-7; 9 bases fit TRBD1. Germline CDR1 and CDR2: SGHTA and FQGNSA. Trimming cost V 2 bases and J 6 bases; bases outside gene matches: 2. This CDR3 region has 13 residues. CDR3 sequence (DNA): TGTGCCAGCAGCTTAATGGGACAGGGCGAGCAGTACGTC. Amino acids: CASSLMGQGEQYV.